This paragraph reports one TCR beta chain. Its antigen is currently unknown. Germline assignment: CDR1 SGHTA and CDR2 FQGNSA. Trimming cost V 5 bases and J 3 bases, with 11 bases left between them. The CDR3 extends over 13 amino acids. The sample originates from a study of T cells in Graves' hyperthyroidism and ophthalmopathy. Whole-study context: Specimen type is peripheral blood, collected at initial diagnosis prior to any treatment. Study-level findings and limits: The model's output predicted ophthalmopathy at a median of roughly 6.9 months prior to onset.

The definition of stable Graves' hyperthyroidism was no ophthalmopathy progression within 18 months. Amplification of TCR beta CDR3 regions was performed using RNA transcripts as template. When the TCR CDR3 underwent first-round RT-PCR, the HTBI primer set was used. A single record per CDR3 protein comes from TCRdb applying MiXCR to the multiplex PCR reads. The sample holds around 340,000 distinct CDR3 sequences; approximately 22% are singletons and the top ten take roughly 52%. The clonotype comes from a woman aged 45-65 years with Graves' hyperthyroidism. Sequenced input: blood. The gene calls are TRBV7-2 and TRBJ2-7; possible D gene TRBD1, 5 bases. CDR3 residues: CASSPNDSYEQYF. Written as DNA, the CDR3 is TGTGCCAGCAGCCCTAACGACAGCTACGAGCAGTACTTC.